This T cell receptor beta chain was obtained from a study of blood T cells in healthy people across ages. Overall study findings and caveats: Naive T cell percentage by flow cytometry tracked strongly with beta diversity.

Notes on this clonotype: Its cognate antigen is unknown.

The authors ran a second PCR of 7 to 11 cycles using a sample-barcoded 5' primer and a J-beta primer mix. From the 5' RACE reads, TCRdb called clonotypes with MiXCR, one entry per CDR3 protein. This table has about 900,000 distinct CDR3 sequences, under 80% appearing once. CDR3 length equals 15 residues. The germline gives CDR1 SGHKS, CDR2 YYEKEE (reference sequence). Trimming took off 4 bases at V and 4 bases at J, with 15 bases between the two ends. The chain employs TRBV5-5 and TRBJ2-1, with D possibly matching TRBD2 (5 bases). Sequenced material: blood. The TCR originated in a man between 25 and 39 years old in good health. CDR3: CASSPQRANYNEQFF. CDR3 nucleotides: TGTGCCAGCAGCCCTCAGAGGGCAAATTACAATGAGCAGTTCTTC. Variable domain in full (rest from reference TRBV5-5 and TRBJ2-1): DAGVTQSPTHLIKTRGQQVTLRCSPISGHKSVSWYQQVLGQGPQFIFQYYEKEERGRGNFPDRFSARQFPNYSSELNVNALLLGDSALYLCASSPQRANYNEQFFGPGTRLTVL.